This T cell receptor beta chain was sequenced for a study of human T cells and chemical hapten exposure. This clonotype was seen many times. The antigen remains undetermined. Single cDNA molecules in the library carried unique molecular identifiers attached during preparation. MiXCR, run by TCRdb on the RACE reads, gives a single entry per CDR3 protein. This sample has over 100,000 distinct CDR3 sequences, with 9.2% found just once. As to time point: patch test 2, 6 weeks after DPC sensitization. As to treatment: therapeutic diphenylcyclopropenone sensitization with weekly scalp DPC. Only after blood had been drawn was each patch test applied. The CDR3 spans 15 residues. J lost 2 bases, V lost 5 bases, and 5 bases had no gene match. Germline-derived CDR1 and CDR2 are SGHTA and FQGNSA. Study-wide results and caveats: Donors' alopecia may make their immune response differ from healthy people's.

The sequence was collected from a woman aged 40-49 years with alopecia areata. Some clones in this sample may be carry-over from other donors' samples. The J gene is TRBJ2-2, the V gene TRBV7-2; 7 positions match TRBD2. The specimen was whole blood, collected in connection with sensitization to the hapten diphenylcyclopropenone (DPC). CDR3 nucleotide sequence: TGTGCCAGCAGCCCAGCGGGACTAAACACCGGGGAGCTGTTTTTT. It translates to CASSPAGLNTGELFF.